Presented here are 8 T cell receptor beta chains from one specimen sequenced in a study of T cell changes during pregnancy in multiple sclerosis (dated by TCRdb to between 2018 and 2021). The protocol used for the library was the immunoSEQ multiplex PCR assay. This immuneACCESS table, as held by TCRdb, lists in-frame sequences with V and J called but not all clones. Of the missing ones, under half trace to an unresolved V gene in checked studies; the others have no known cause. The sample table records roughly 59,000 clones; 93% of these occur just once. Roughly 0.33% of the sample lies in the top ten. The specimen was CD4+ T cells from peripheral blood mononuclear cells, collected before pregnancy. All receptors come from a female donor with multiple sclerosis, enrolled in a pregnancy study.

The chain links TRBV2 to TRBJ2-1, with D perhaps matching TRBD2 (6 bases). V was shortened by 3 bases and J by 5 bases, with 14 bases between the two germline ends. CDR3 length equals 15 residues. Germline V gives CDR1 SNHLY, CDR2 FYNNEI. The CDR3: CASSESREGDNEQFF. CDR3 coding DNA: TGTGCCAGCAGTGAGTCGCGGGAAGGGGACAATGAGCAGTTCTTC.

The chain combines TRBV27 with TRBJ2-7, with TRBD1 identical over 10 bases. This CDR3 is 14 amino acids long. Germline-derived CDR1 and CDR2 are MNHEY and SMNVEV (reference sequence). Unmatched junction bases numbered 4, after V lost 8 bases and J lost 0 bases. CDR3: CASGRTGGSYEQYF. The CDR3 bases are TGTGCCAGCGGGAGGACAGGGGGCTCCTACGAGCAGTACTTC.

The CDR3, as DNA: TGTGCCAGCAGCTCGGCAGCACCGGGACTAGTTGTCGGGGAGCTGTTTTTT. It translates to CASSSAAPGLVVGELFF. The chain has TRBV7-6 and TRBJ2-2; 8 positions match TRBD2. V was clipped by 4 bases and J by 7 bases; unmatched bases: 14. The CDR3 is 17 residues long. Germline V gene lookup returns CDR1 SGHVS and CDR2 FNYEAQ.

The chain employs TRBV4-2 and TRBJ2-1; D not certain. The CDR3 loop spans 15 amino acids. V was pared by 1 base and J by 12 bases, with 19 bases between. Looked up from germline, CDR1 is LGHNA and CDR2 is YNFKEQ. The DNA of the CDR3 is TGTGCCAGCAGCCAAGGGCGACCCGCTAGGTCGGGGCAGTTCTTC. This codes for CASSQGRPARSGQFF.

In DNA form, the CDR3 reads TGTGCCAGCAGTTTGGGGGCCGAGATCGGCAATCAGCCCCAGCATTTT. Translation gives CASSLGAEIGNQPQHF. The chain recombines TRBV28 with TRBJ1-5; maybe TRBD1 (6 bases). CDR1 and CDR2 from the germline V gene are MDHEN and SYDVKM. This CDR3 spans 16 amino acids. Trimming took 3 bases from V and 2 from J, leaving 14 bases between them.

V usage is TRBV7-2 and J usage is TRBJ2-5; TRBD1 agrees at 7 bases. CDR3 length: 15 residues. V trimming: 5 bases; J trimming: 0 bases; junction bases outside the gene matches: 6. The V gene's germline CDR1 is SGHTA and CDR2 FQGNSA. The DNA of the CDR3 is TGTGCCAGCAGCCCACCGGGACAGCACCAAGAGACCCAGTACTTC. Translated, it gives CASSPPGQHQETQYF.

The count of this clone is one. The V gene is TRBV19, the J gene TRBJ2-7, with 7 bases fitting TRBD2. The germline V gene has CDR1 LNHDA and CDR2 SQIVND (reference sequence). The CDR3 runs 15 residues. V shed 3 bases, J shed 4 bases, and the junction held 9 bases outside the gene matches. The CDR3 coding sequence is TGTGCCAGTAGTATGGGCGGGAGTCTATCTTACGAGCAGTACTTC. Translating it yields CASSMGGSLSYEQYF.

This chain uses TRBV7-9 with TRBJ1-2; D is ambiguous. V was clipped by 3 bases and J by 7 bases, with 15 bases between them. The CDR3 sequence is 14 residues long. Germline CDR1 and CDR2: SEHNR and FQNEAQ (reference sequence). The CDR3 DNA is TGTGCCAGCAGCTTCGACACCGCCCGTTTTGGCTACACCTTC. As protein: CASSFDTARFGYTF.